Detailed here is one T cell receptor (beta chain). There is no known antigen for this receptor. Nothing much larger sits one base from this clone, and base qualities are not available. The entry originates in a study of CD4+ T cells in melanoma (dated by TCRdb to between 2022 and 2023). For context, the study as a whole: Neoantigen-specific CD4+ T cells in human melanoma were what the study investigated.

The trim is 0 bases for V and 7 bases for J, with a gap of 9 bases between the germline ends. The CDR3 runs 13 residues from the cysteine to the phenylalanine. Only CDR3 DNA is held: 39 bases, read in frame from base 1. The CDR1 and CDR2 encoded by the germline V gene (reference sequence) are GTSNPN and SVGIG. Patients with melanoma were used as donors. Library prep was done by the immunoSEQ multiplex PCR assay. TCRdb provides this immuneACCESS table in a form limited to in-frame rearrangements. Some clones are lacking; in checked studies, under half of them reflect an unresolved V gene, and why the rest are absent is not known. This sample has 9,500 to 13,000 clones in its table, and around two thirds of those were observed once. Around 22% of the sample rests with the top ten. What the authors observed across the whole study: Neoantigen-specific CD4+ T cells in melanoma were reported to show diverse differentiation states. The report described a correlation between neoantigen-specific CD4+ T cells and the function of CD8+ T cells, macrophages and B cells.

The receptor was derived from a human donor with melanoma. The V and J genes are TRBV30 and TRBJ2-2; a confident D gene designation cannot be given. Sequencing was done on a sample of cells from a culture (not recorded whether cultured in vitro). The CDR3 protein: CAWSVRFSGELFF. Read as DNA, the sequence is TGTGCCTGGAGTGTCCGGTTTAGCGGGGAGCTGTTTTTT.